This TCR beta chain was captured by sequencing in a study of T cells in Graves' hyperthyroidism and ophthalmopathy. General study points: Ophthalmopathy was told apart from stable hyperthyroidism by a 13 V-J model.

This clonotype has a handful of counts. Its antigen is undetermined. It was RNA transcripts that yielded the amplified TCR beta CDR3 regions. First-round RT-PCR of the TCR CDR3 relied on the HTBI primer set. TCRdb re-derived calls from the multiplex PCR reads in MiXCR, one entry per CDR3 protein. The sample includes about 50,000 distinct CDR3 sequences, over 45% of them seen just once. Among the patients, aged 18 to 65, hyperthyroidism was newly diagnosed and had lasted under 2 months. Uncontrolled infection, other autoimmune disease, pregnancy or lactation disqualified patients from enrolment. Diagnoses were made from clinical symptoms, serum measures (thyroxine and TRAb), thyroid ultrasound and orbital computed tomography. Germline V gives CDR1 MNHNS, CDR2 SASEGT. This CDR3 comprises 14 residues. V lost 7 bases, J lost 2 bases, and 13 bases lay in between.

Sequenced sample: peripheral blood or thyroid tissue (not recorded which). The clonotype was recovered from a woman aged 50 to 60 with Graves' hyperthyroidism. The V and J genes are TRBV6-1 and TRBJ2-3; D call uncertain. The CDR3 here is CASTRPGHTDTQYF. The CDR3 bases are TGTGCCAGCACCAGGCCCGGCCACACAGATACGCAGTATTTT.